These 10 T cell receptor beta chains came from one sample sequenced in a study of shared clonotypes between healthy human individuals. Profiled with immunoSEQ multiplex PCR; TCRdb holds only in-frame clones, not every one. The sample yields more than 2 million clones, 90% to 97% seen once. The sample consisted of naive CD4+ T cells sorted from blood. Subset denoted: CD45RA+ positively selected. All receptors come from a man between 18 and 35 years old in good health.

V usage is TRBV19 and J usage is TRBJ2-5; no reliable D call. CDR1 is LNHDA, CDR2 SQIVND, per germline (reference sequence). V dropped 6 bases and J dropped 5 bases, with 19 bases sitting between them. The CDR3 consists of 15 residues. This chain's CDR3 is CASSGTIVYKETQYF. The CDR3 DNA sequence: TGTGCCAGTAGCGGAACGATAGTGTACAAGGAGACCCAGTACTTC.

The rearrangement uses TRBV6-1 and TRBJ2-1, with D perhaps TRBD2 (6 bases). The CDR3 totals 15 residues. CDR1 and CDR2 from the germline V gene are MNHNS and SASEGT. The germline V and J ends were trimmed by 7 bases and 8 bases, with 21 bases remaining between them. The CDR3 spells CASTRRRGTMDEQFF. The CDR3 region has the DNA TGTGCCAGCACCCGTCGGCGGGGTACCATGGATGAGCAGTTCTTC.

V is TRBV7-2 and J is TRBJ2-3, with 8 bases identical to TRBD2. Germline-derived CDR1 and CDR2 are SGHTA and FQGNSA. This CDR3 comprises 15 residues. V shed 1 base, J shed 5 bases, and the junction held 5 bases outside the gene matches. The CDR3 DNA reads TGTGCCAGCAGCTTAGACGGGACTAGTGTAGATACGCAGTATTTT. Translating it yields CASSLDGTSVDTQYF.

J is TRBJ2-5 and V is TRBV19, with a weak D call TRBD2 (6 bases). With 6 bases removed from V and 3 bases from J, the gap between germline ends came to 8 bases. The CDR3 contains 12 residues. Germline CDR1 reads LNHDA; CDR2 reads SQIVND (reference sequence). CDR3: CASRTREETQYF. CDR3 in DNA: TGTGCCAGTAGGACTAGGGAAGAGACCCAGTACTTC. Variable domain in full (rest from reference TRBV19 and TRBJ2-5): DGGITQSPKYLFRKEGQNVTLSCEQNLNHDAMYWYRQDPGQGLRLIYYSQIVNDFQKGDIAEGYSVSREKKESFPLTVTSAQKNPTAFYLCASRTREETQYFGPGTRLLVL.

The rearrangement joins TRBV7-2 to TRBJ1-5; TRBD1 matches 9 bases. This CDR3 comprises 16 residues. Germline CDR1 is SGHTA and CDR2 is FQGNSA. The trim removed 3 bases at V and 2 bases at J, leaving 5 bases unmatched. CDR3: CASSFTGGAGNQPQHF. DNA for the CDR3: TGTGCCAGCAGCTTTACAGGGGGCGCGGGCAATCAGCCCCAGCATTTT. The whole variable domain, remainder taken from reference TRBV7-2 and TRBJ1-5, is GAGVSQSPSNKVTEKGKDVELRCDPISGHTALYWYRQSLGQGLEFLIYFQGNSAPDKSGLPSDRFSAERTGGSVSTLTIQRTQQEDSAVYLCASSFTGGAGNQPQHFGDGTRLSIL.

The rearrangement links TRBV7-9 to TRBJ2-5, with D perhaps TRBD2 (6 bases). The CDR3 consists of 13 residues. V was clipped by 5 bases and J by 5 bases, with 12 bases between them. CDR1 and CDR2 (germline): SEHNR, FQNEAQ (reference sequence). CDR3 nucleotides: TGTGCCAGCAGCCGGGGGTCTCGGGAGACCCAGTACTTC. Encoded protein: CASSRGSRETQYF.

This clone was observed a few times. V and J are TRBV7-9 and TRBJ1-5; D possibly corresponds to TRBD1 (5 bases). Trimming pared 5 bases from V and 2 bases from J, leaving 10 bases between. Looked up from germline, CDR1 is SEHNR and CDR2 is FQNEAQ (reference sequence). The CDR3 is 14 amino acids. CDR3 region: CASSEQDGNQPQHF. DNA of the CDR3: TGTGCCAGCAGCGAACAGGATGGCAATCAGCCCCAGCATTTT.

The chain couples TRBV30 to TRBJ2-5; D remains ambiguous. Germline CDR1 GTSNPN, CDR2 SVGIG (reference sequence). With 4 bases removed from V and 1 base from J, the gap between germline ends came to 10 bases. This CDR3 region has 13 residues. Here the CDR3 reads CAWTQLTQETQYF. DNA for the CDR3: TGTGCCTGGACCCAACTAACCCAAGAGACCCAGTACTTC.

The chain recombines TRBV9 with TRBJ2-3; 11 bases agree with TRBD2. From germline, CDR1 is SGDLS and CDR2 YYNGEE. With 2 bases clipped from V and 3 bases from J, the junction kept 8 bases outside the gene matches. The CDR3 has 17 residues. The CDR3 nucleotides are TGTGCCAGCAGCGTGAGCCCACTAGCGGGAGTGACAGATACGCAGTATTTT. Translated, it gives CASSVSPLAGVTDTQYF.

V usage is TRBV4-1 and J usage is TRBJ2-7, with D possibly TRBD1 on 5 matching bases. This CDR3 has 16 residues. Germline V lookup: CDR1 MGHRA, CDR2 YSYEKL. Trimming removed 0 bases from V and 4 bases from J, with 16 bases in between. As DNA, the CDR3 is TGCGCCAGCAGCCAAGATTGGGTAGGGGCAGCGTACGAGCAGTACTTC. It yields the protein CASSQDWVGAAYEQYF.